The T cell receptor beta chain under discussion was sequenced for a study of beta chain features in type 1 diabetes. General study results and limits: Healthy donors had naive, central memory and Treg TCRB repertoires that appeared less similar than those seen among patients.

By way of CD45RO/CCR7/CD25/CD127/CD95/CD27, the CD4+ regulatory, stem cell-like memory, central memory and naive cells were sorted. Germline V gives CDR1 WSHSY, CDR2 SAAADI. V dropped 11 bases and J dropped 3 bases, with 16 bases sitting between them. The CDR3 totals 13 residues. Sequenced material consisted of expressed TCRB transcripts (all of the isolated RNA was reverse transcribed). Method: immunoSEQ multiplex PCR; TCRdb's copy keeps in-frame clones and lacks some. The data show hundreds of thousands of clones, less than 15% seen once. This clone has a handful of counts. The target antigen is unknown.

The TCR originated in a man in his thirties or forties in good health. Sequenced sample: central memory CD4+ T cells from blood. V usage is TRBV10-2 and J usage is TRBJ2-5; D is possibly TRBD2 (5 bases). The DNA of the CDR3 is TGCGCCGGTAGCGTGTCGGCTGAAGAGACCCAGTACTTC. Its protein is CAGSVSAEETQYF.